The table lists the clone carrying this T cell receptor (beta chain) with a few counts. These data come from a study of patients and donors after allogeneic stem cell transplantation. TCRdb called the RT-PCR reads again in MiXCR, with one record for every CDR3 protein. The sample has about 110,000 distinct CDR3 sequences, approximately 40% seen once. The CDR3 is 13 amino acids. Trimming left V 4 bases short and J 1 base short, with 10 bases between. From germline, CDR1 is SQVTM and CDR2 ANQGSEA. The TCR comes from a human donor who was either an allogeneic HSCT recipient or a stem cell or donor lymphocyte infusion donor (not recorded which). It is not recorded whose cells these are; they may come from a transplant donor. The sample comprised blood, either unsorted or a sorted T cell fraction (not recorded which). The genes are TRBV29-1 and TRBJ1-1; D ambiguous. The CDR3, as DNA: TGCAGCGTTGCTGGTCCGGAGAACACTGAAGCTTTCTTT. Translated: CSVAGPENTEAFF.